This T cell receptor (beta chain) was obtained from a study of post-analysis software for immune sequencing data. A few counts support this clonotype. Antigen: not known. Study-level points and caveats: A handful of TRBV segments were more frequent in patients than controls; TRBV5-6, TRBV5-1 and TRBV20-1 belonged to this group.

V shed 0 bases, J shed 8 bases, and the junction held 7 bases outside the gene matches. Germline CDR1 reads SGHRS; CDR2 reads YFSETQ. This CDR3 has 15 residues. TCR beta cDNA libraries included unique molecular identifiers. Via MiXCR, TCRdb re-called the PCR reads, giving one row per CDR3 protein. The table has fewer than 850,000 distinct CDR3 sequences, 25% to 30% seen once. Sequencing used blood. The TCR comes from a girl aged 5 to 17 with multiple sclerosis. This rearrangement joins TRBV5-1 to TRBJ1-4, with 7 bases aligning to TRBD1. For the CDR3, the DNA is TGCGCCAGCAGCTTGGGAGGAACAGGGGCAGAAAAACTGTTTTTT. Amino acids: CASSLGGTGAEKLFF. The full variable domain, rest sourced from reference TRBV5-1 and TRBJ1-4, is KAGVTQTPRYLIKTRGQQVTLSCSPISGHRSVSWYQQTPGQGLQFLFEYFSETQRNKGNFPGRFSGRQFSNSRSEMNVSTLELGDSALYLCASSLGGTGAEKLFFGSGTQLSVL.